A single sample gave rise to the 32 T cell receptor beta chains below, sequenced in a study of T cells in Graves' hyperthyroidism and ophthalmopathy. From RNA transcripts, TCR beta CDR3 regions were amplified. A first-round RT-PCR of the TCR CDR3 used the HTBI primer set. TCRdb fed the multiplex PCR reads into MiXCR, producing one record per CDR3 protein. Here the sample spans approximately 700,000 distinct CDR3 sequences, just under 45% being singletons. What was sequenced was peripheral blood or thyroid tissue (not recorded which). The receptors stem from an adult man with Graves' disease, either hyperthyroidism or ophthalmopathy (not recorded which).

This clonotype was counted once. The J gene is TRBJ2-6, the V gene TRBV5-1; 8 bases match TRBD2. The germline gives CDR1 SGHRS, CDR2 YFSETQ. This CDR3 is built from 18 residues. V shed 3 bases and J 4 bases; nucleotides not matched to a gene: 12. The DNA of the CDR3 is TGCGCCAGCAGCTCGGCGGGGGGTGTATCCTGGGGGGCCAACGTCCTGACTTTC. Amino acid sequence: CASSSAGGVSWGANVLTF.

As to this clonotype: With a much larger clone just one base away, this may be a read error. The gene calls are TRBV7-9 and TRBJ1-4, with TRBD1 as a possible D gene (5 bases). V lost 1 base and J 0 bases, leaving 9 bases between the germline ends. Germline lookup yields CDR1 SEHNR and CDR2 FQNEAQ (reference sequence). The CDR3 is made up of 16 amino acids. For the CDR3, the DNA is TGTGCCAGCAGCTTAGACAGGACTGCAACTAATGAAAAACTGTTTTTT. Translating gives CASSLDRTATNEKLFF.

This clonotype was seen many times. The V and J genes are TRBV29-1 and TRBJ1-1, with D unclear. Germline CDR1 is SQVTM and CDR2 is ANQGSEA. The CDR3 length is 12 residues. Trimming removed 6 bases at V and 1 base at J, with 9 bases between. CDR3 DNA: TGCAGCGTCGGACGGCAGAACACTGAAGCTTTCTTT. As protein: CSVGRQNTEAFF.

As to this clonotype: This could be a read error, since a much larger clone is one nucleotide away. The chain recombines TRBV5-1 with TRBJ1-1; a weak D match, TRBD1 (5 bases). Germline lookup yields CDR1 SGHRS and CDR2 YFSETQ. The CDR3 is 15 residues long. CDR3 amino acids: CANSYSWGEGTEAFF. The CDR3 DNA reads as TGCGCCAACAGCTACTCGTGGGGGGAGGGCACTGAAGCTTTCTTT.

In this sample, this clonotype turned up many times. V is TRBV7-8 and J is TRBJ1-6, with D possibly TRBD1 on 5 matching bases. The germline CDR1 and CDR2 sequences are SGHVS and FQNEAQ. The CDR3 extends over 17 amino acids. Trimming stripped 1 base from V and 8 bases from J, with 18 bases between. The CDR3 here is CASSLVTGTFMDSPLHF. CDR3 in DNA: TGTGCCAGCAGCTTAGTAACAGGAACTTTTATGGATTCACCCCTCCACTTT.

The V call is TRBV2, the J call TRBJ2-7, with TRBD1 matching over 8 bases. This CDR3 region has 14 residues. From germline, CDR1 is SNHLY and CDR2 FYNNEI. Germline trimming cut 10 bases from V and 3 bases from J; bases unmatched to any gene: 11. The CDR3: CAISPQGAGYEQYF. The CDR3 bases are TGTGCCATCTCACCTCAGGGGGCCGGCTACGAGCAGTACTTC.

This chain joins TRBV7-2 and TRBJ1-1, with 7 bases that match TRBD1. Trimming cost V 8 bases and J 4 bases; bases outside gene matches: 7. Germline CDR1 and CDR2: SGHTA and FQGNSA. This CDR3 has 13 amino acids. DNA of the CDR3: TGTGCCAGCGCCACAGGGGAAATCACTGAAGCTTTCTTT. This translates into CASATGEITEAFF.

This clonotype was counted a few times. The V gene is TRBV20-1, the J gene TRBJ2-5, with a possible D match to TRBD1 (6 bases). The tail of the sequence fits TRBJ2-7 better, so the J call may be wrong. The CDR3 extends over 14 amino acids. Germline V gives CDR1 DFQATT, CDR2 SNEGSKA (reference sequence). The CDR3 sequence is CSARISGAFYEQYF. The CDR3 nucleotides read TGCAGTGCCCGCATTTCAGGGGCCTTTTACGAGCAGTACTTC.

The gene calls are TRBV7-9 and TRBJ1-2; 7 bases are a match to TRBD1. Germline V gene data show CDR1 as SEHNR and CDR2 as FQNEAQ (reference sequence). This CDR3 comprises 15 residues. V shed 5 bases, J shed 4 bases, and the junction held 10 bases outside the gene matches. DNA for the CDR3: TGTGCCAGCAGCAACGGACAGGTGGGCGGCTATGGCTACACCTTC. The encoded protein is CASSNGQVGGYGYTF. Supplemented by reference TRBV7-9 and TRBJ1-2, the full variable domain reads DTGVSQNPRHKITKRGQNVTFRCDPISEHNRLYWYRQTLGQGPEFLTYFQNEAQLEKSRLLSDRFSAERPKGSFSTLEIQRTEQGDSAMYLCASSNGQVGGYGYTFGSGTRLTVV.

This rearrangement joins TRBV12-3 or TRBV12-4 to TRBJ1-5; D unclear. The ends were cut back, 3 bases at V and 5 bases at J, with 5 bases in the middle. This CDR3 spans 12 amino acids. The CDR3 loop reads CASSFSYQPQHF. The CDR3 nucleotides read TGTGCCAGCAGTTTTAGTTATCAGCCCCAGCATTTT.

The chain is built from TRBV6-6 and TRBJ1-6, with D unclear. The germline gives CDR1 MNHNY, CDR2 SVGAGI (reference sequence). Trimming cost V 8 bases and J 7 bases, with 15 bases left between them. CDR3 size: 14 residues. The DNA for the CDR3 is TGTGCCAGCGGCCAAGCAGCGACCAATTCACCCCTCCACTTT. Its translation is CASGQAATNSPLHF.

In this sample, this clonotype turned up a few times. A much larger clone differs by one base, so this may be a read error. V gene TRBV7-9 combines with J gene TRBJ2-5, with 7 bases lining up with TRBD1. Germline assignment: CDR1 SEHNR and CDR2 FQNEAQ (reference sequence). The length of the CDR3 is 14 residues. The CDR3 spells CASSLRQGREAQYF. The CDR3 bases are TGTGCCAGCAGCCTCCGACAGGGAAGAGAGGCCCAGTACTTC.

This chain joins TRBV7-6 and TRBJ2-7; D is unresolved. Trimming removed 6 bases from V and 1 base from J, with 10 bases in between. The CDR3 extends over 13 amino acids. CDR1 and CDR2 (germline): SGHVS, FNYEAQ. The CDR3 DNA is TGTGCCAGCAGTGTAGGGCCTTCCTACGAGCAGTACTTC. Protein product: CASSVGPSYEQYF.

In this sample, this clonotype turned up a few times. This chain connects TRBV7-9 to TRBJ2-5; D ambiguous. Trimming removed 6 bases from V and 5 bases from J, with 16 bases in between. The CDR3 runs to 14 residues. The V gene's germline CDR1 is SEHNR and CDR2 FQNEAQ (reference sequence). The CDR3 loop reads CASSQAGSSETQYF. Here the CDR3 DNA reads TGTGCCAGCAGTCAAGCCGGGTCGTCGGAGACCCAGTACTTC.

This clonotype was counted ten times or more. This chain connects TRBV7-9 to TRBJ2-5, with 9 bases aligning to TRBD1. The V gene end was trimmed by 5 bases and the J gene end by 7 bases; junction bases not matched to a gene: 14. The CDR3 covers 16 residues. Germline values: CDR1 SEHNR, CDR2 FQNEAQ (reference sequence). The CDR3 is CASSTDRDRDKRTQYF. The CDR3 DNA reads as TGTGCCAGCAGCACGGACCGGGACAGGGATAAGAGGACCCAGTACTTC. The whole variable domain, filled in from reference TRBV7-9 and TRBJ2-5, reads DTGVSQNPRHKITKRGQNVTFRCDPISEHNRLYWYRQTLGQGPEFLTYFQNEAQLEKSRLLSDRFSAERPKGSFSTLEIQRTEQGDSAMYLCASSTDRDRDKRTQYFGPGTRLLVL.

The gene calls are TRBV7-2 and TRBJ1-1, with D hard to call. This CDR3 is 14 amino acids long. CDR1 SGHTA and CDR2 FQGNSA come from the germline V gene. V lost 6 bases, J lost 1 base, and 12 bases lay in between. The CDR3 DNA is TGTGCCAGCAGTCCTTACGTGCAGAACACTGAAGCTTTCTTT. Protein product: CASSPYVQNTEAFF.

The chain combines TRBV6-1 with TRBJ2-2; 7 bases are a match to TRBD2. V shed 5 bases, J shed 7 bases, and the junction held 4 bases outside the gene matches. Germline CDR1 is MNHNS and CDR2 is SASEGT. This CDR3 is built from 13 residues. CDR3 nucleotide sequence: TGTGCCAGCAGTCGGACTAGGGGCGGGGAGCTGTTTTTT. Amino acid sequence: CASSRTRGGELFF.

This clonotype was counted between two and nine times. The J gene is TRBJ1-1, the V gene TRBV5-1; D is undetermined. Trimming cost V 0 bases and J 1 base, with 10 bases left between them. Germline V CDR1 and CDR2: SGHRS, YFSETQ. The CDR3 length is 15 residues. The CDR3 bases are TGCGCCAGCAGCTTGGATAGGCAGAAGAACACTGAAGCTTTCTTT. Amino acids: CASSLDRQKNTEAFF.

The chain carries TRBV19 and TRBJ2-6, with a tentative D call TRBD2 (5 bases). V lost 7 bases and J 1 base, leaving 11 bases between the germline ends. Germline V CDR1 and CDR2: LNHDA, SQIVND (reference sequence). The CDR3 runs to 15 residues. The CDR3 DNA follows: TGTGCCAGTACCCCGGGGTGGTCTGGGGCCAACGTCCTGACTTTC. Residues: CASTPGWSGANVLTF.

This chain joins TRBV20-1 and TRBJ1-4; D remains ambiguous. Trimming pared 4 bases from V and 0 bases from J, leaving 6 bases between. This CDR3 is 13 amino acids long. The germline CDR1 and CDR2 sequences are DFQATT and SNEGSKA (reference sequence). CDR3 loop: CSATKATNEKLFF. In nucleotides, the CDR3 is TGCAGTGCTACAAAAGCAACTAATGAAAAACTGTTTTTT.

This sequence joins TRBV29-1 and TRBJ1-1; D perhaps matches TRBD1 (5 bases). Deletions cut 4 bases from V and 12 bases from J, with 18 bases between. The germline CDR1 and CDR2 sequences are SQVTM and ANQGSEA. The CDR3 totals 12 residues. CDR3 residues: CSVAAGKGAPFF. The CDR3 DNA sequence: TGCAGCGTTGCGGCAGGGAAGGGAGCACCTTTCTTT.

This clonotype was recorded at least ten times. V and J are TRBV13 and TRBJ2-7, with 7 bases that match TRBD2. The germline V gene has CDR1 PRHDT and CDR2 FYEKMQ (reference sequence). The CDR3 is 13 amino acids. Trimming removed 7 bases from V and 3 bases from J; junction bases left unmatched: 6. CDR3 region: CASKSLAHYEQYF. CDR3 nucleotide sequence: TGTGCCAGCAAGTCACTAGCGCACTACGAGCAGTACTTC.

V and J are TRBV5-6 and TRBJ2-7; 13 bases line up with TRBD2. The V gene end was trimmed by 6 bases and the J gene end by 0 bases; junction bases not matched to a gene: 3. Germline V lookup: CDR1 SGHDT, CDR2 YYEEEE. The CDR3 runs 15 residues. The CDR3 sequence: CASMGTSGNSYEQYF. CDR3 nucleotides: TGTGCCAGCATGGGGACTAGCGGGAACTCCTACGAGCAGTACTTC.

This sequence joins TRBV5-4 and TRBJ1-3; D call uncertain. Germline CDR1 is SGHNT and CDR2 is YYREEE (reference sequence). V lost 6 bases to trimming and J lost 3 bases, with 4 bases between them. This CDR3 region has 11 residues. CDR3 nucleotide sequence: TGTGCCAGCAAGAATGGAAACACCATATATTTT. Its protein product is CASKNGNTIYF.

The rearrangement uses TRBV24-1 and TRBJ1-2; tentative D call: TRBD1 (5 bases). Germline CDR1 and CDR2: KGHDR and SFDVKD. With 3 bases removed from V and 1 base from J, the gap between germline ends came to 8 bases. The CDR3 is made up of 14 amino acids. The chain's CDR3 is CATSDAGHNYGYTF. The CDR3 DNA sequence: TGTGCCACCAGTGATGCCGGACATAACTATGGCTACACCTTC.

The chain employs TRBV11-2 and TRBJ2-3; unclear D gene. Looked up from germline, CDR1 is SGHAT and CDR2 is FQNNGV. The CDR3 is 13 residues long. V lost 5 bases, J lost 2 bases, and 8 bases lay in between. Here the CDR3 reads CASSGRYTDTQYF. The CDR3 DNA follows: TGTGCCAGCAGCGGCAGGTACACAGATACGCAGTATTTT.

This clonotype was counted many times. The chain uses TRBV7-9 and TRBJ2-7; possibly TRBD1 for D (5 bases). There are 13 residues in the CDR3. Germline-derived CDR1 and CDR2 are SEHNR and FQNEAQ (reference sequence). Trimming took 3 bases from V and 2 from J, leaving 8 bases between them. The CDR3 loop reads CASSFDRPYEQYF. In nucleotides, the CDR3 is TGTGCCAGCAGCTTCGACAGACCCTACGAGCAGTACTTC.

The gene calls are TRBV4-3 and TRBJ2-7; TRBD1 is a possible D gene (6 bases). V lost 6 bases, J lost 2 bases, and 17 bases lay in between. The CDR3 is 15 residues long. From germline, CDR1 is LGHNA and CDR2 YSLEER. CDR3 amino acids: CASRLSGETTYEQYF. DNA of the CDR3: TGCGCCAGCAGGCTATCAGGGGAAACAACCTACGAGCAGTACTTC.

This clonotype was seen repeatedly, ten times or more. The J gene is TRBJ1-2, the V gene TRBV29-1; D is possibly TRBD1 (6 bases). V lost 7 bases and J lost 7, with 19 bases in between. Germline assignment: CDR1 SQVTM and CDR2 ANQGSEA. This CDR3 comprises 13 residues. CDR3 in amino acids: CSARQDFVFGYTF. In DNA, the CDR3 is TGCAGCGCCAGACAGGATTTTGTTTTTGGCTACACCTTC. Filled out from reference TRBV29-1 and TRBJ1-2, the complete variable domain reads SAVISQKPSRDICQRGTSLTIQCQVDSQVTMMFWYRQQPGQSLTLIATANQGSEATYESGFVIDKFPISRPNLTFSTLTVSNMSPEDSSIYLCSARQDFVFGYTFGSGTRLTVV.

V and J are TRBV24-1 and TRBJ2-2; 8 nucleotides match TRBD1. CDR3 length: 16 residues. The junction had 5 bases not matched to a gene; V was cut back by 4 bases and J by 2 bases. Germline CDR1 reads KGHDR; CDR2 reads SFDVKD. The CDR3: CATSEAGGSNTGELFF. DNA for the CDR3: TGTGCCACCAGTGAGGCAGGGGGCTCAAACACCGGGGAGCTGTTTTTT.

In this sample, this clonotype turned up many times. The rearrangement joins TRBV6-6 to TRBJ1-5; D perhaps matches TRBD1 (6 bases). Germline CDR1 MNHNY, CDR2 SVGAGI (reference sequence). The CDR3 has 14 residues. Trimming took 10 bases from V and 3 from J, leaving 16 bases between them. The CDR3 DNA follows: TGTGCCACCAAGGACGGACAGATCAATCAGCCCCAGCATTTT. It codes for CATKDGQINQPQHF.

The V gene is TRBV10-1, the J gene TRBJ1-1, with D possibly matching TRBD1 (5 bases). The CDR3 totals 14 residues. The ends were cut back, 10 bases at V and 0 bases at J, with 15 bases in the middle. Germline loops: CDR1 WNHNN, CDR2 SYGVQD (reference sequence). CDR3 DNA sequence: TGCGCCAACCCAGACAGAATTTTGAACACTGAAGCTTTCTTT. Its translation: CANPDRILNTEAFF.